The 7 T cell receptor beta chains below come from one sample, sequenced in a study of CD8+CD57+ T cells in acquired aplastic anemia. Both TCR beta VDJ combination and CDR3 sequence profiling were carried out. Genomic DNA was the template for this profiling. TCRdb reprocessed the reads via MiXCR and lists one record per CDR3 protein. This table has under 350,000 distinct CDR3 sequences, 50% to 65% appearing once. Flow cytometry had shown expanded CD8+CD57+ cells in the patients chosen for sequencing. Input material: sorted CD4+, CD8+, or CD8+CD57+ T cells (not recorded which) from PBMCs. The receptors were sampled from a human donor with aplastic anemia.

The genes are TRBV29-1 and TRBJ2-3, with D possibly being TRBD1 (6 bases). CDR1 is SQVTM and CDR2 is ANQGSEA in the germline V gene. There are 12 residues in the CDR3. The germline V and J ends were trimmed by 3 bases and 8 bases, with 12 bases remaining between them. The CDR3 DNA sequence: TGCAGCGTTGAGTTGTTACAGGGTACGCAGTATTTT. This translates into CSVELLQGTQYF.

The chain is built from TRBV7-3 and TRBJ1-4; D is unclear. The germline V and J ends were trimmed by 4 bases and 6 bases, with 9 bases remaining between them. The CDR3 covers 13 residues. CDR1 and CDR2 from the germline V gene are SGHTA and FQGTGA. The CDR3 region is CASSSGADEKLFF. DNA for the CDR3: TGTGCCAGCAGCTCCGGTGCTGATGAAAAACTGTTTTTT.

The rearrangement joins TRBV20-1 to TRBJ2-7; 13 bases line up with TRBD2. J lost 2 bases, V lost 3 bases, and 4 bases had no gene match. Germline assignment: CDR1 DFQATT and CDR2 SNEGSKA (reference sequence). The CDR3 runs to 15 residues. The CDR3 sequence is CSASVGLAGTYEQYF. CDR3 nucleotides: TGCAGTGCTAGTGTGGGACTAGCGGGAACCTACGAGCAGTACTTC.

With regard to this clonotype: Just one base apart from a much larger clone, this may be a read error. The rearrangement links TRBV2 to TRBJ2-1; 8 bases align to TRBD2. The germline V gene has CDR1 SNHLY and CDR2 FYNNEI. The CDR3 is made up of 15 amino acids. CDR3 DNA sequence: TGTGCCAGCAGTCCGGATAGCGGGGCCTACGATGAGCAGTTCTTC. Protein product: CASSPDSGAYDEQFF.

The CDR3 reads CASSLEGTAEAFF. CDR3 DNA sequence: TGTGCCAGCAGCTTAGAAGGGACGGCTGAAGCTTTCTTT. The genes are TRBV7-9 and TRBJ1-1; tentative D call: TRBD1 (5 bases). Deletions cut 1 base from V and 6 bases from J, with 9 bases between. CDR1 and CDR2 from the germline V gene are SEHNR and FQNEAQ (reference sequence). The CDR3 has 13 residues.

This clonotype was observed many times. This rearrangement joins TRBV3-1 to TRBJ1-6; 7 bases agree with TRBD1. V shed 3 bases, J shed 7 bases, and the junction held 3 bases outside the gene matches. The germline V gene encodes CDR1 LGHDT and CDR2 YNNKEL (reference sequence). The CDR3 consists of 14 residues. CDR3 bases: TGTGCCAGCAGCCACGGGACAGAGAATTCACCCCTCCACTTT. Translated, it gives CASSHGTENSPLHF.

There are a few counts of this clonotype. Because the CDR3 is missing its conserved closing phenylalanine or tryptophan, this is likely a read error. The CDR3 loop reads CASSLLDEQYL. The CDR3 DNA reads as TGTGCCAGCAGCTTATTGGACGAGCAGTACCTC. V is TRBV7-6 and J is TRBJ2-7, with no clear D. Germline loops: CDR1 SGHVS, CDR2 FNYEAQ. The CDR3 totals 11 residues. V dropped 2 bases and J dropped 5 bases, with 4 bases sitting between them.